These T cell receptor beta chains were read from a single sample in a study of shared clonotypes between healthy human individuals. Measured with immunoSEQ multiplex PCR; TCRdb has only the in-frame clones, and not every one. The data contain about 2.4 million clones, roughly 93% of them singletons. The specimen sequenced was naive CD4+ T cells from PBMCs. These receptors all stem from a man aged 18 to 29 in good health. Some clones in this sample may be carry-over from other donors' samples. Each CDR3 is given with its conserved first and last residue. The order of the fields is V gene, J gene, clone size, D gene, CDR3 protein, CDR3 DNA. D genes are given only for firm matches. Some rows have no size entry. The others give once, few or many, or a class for an expanded clone.

V: TRBV4-2; J: TRBJ2-7; size: .; D: TRBD2; CDR3: CASSPRASGFLYEQYF; DNA: TGTGCCAGCAGCCCCCGCGCTAGCGGGTTTCTTTACGAGCAGTACTTC
V: TRBV7-3; J: TRBJ2-3; size: .; D: TRBD2; CDR3: CASSPAGSTDTQYF; DNA: TGTGCCAGCAGCCCAGCGGGAAGCACAGATACGCAGTATTTT
V: TRBV28; J: TRBJ2-7; size: .; D: .; CDR3: CASSYRQRSYEQYF; DNA: TGTGCCAGCAGTTACCGACAGCGCTCCTACGAGCAGTACTTC
V: TRBV15; J: TRBJ1-1; size: once; D: TRBD1; CDR3: CATSSPRGRNTEAFF; DNA: TGTGCCACCAGCAGTCCCAGGGGGAGGAACACTGAAGCTTTCTTT
V: TRBV7-9; J: TRBJ2-3; size: .; D: .; CDR3: CASSSRDLLPDTQYF; DNA: TGTGCCAGCAGCAGCCGGGACCTACTCCCAGATACGCAGTATTTT
V: TRBV7-9; J: TRBJ1-1; size: once; D: .; CDR3: CASSLTGGDFPEAFF; DNA: TGTGCCAGCAGCTTAACCGGGGGCGATTTCCCTGAAGCTTTCTTT
V: TRBV6-5; J: TRBJ2-2; size: .; D: .; CDR3: CASSPRLTGELFF; DNA: TGTGCCAGCAGTCCCAGACTCACCGGGGAGCTGTTTTTT
V: TRBV6-5; J: TRBJ2-5; size: .; D: .; CDR3: CASSSPGTQYF; DNA: TGTGCCAGCAGTTCTCCGGGGACCCAGTACTTC
V: TRBV18; J: TRBJ1-2; size: .; D: TRBD1; CDR3: CASSQGQANGYTF; DNA: TGTGCCAGCTCACAGGGACAGGCTAATGGCTACACCTTC
V: TRBV5-5; J: TRBJ1-5; size: .; D: TRBD1; CDR3: CASSSDRRNQPQHF; DNA: TGTGCCAGCAGCTCGGACAGGAGAAATCAGCCCCAGCATTTT
V: TRBV6-6; J: TRBJ2-7; size: .; D: .; CDR3: CASRLGYEQYF; DNA: TGTGCCAGCAGATTAGGTTACGAGCAGTACTTC
V: TRBV9; J: TRBJ1-2; size: once; D: .; CDR3: CASSLTRTGDGYTF; DNA: TGTGCCAGCAGCTTAACCAGGACCGGAGATGGCTACACCTTC
V: TRBV28; J: TRBJ2-2; size: .; D: .; CDR3: CASSLRRGNTKSTGELFF; DNA: TGTGCCAGCAGTTTGCGGCGGGGCAACACAAAATCTACCGGGGAGCTGTTTTTT
V: TRBV19; J: TRBJ2-7; size: once; D: .; CDR3: CASSQRGGYEQYF; DNA: TGTGCCAGTAGTCAGAGGGGTGGCTACGAGCAGTACTTC
V: TRBV19; J: TRBJ1-2; size: .; D: .; CDR3: CASSIAGNYGYTF; DNA: TGTGCCAGTAGTATAGCCGGGAACTATGGCTACACCTTC
V: TRBV7-9; J: TRBJ2-3; size: .; D: .; CDR3: CASSLVVPGQDTQYF; DNA: TGTGCCAGCAGCTTAGTCGTACCCGGACAGGATACGCAGTATTTT
V: TRBV30; J: TRBJ1-2; size: .; D: .; CDR3: CACTTGHYGYTF; DNA: TGTGCCTGCACGACAGGACACTATGGCTACACCTTC
V: TRBV15; J: TRBJ1-1; size: .; D: TRBD1; CDR3: CATSRPPNRGPNTEAFF; DNA: TGTGCCACCAGCCGTCCCCCTAACAGGGGGCCGAACACTGAAGCTTTCTTT
V: TRBV20-1; J: TRBJ1-1; size: .; D: .; CDR3: CSARARTEAFF; DNA: TGCAGTGCTAGGGCCCGGACAGAAGCTTTCTTT
V: TRBV7-9; J: TRBJ2-7; size: .; D: .; CDR3: CASSLGFVGTAYEQYF; DNA: TGTGCCAGCAGCTTAGGCTTCGTGGGTACAGCCTACGAGCAGTACTTC
V: TRBV5-4; J: TRBJ2-2; size: .; D: .; CDR3: CASSRGQKTGELFF; DNA: TGTGCCAGCAGCCGAGGACAGAAGACCGGGGAGCTGTTTTTT
V: TRBV6-5; J: TRBJ2-5; size: .; D: TRBD2; CDR3: CASSTGTSIETQYF; DNA: TGTGCCAGCAGCACCGGGACTAGCATCGAGACCCAGTACTTC
V: TRBV4-1; J: TRBJ1-1; size: .; D: .; CDR3: CASTRQPNTEAFF; DNA: TGCGCCAGCACCCGACAGCCGAACACTGAAGCTTTCTTT
V: TRBV21-1; J: TRBJ2-7; size: .; D: .; CDR3: CASSNLPGSEKQLVHYEQYF; DNA: TGTGCCAGCAGCAATCTCCCGGGGAGTGAAAAACAGCTCGTTCACTACGAGCAGTACTTC
V: TRBV5-1; J: TRBJ2-2; size: .; D: .; CDR3: CASSPRIETGELFF; DNA: TGCGCCAGCAGCCCCAGAATAGAGACCGGGGAGCTGTTTTTT
V: TRBV5-1; J: TRBJ1-1; size: .; D: TRBD1; CDR3: CASSPGTGGTEAFF; DNA: TGCGCCAGCAGCCCTGGGACAGGGGGCACTGAAGCTTTCTTT
V: TRBV5-1; J: TRBJ1-1; size: .; D: .; CDR3: CASSLGTYTEAFF; DNA: TGCGCCAGCAGCTTGGGTACATATACTGAAGCTTTCTTT
V: TRBV29-1; J: TRBJ1-3; size: .; D: .; CDR3: CSATLVSGNTIYF; DNA: TGCAGCGCGACTCTAGTTTCTGGAAACACCATATATTTT
V: TRBV11-2; J: TRBJ2-7; size: .; D: TRBD1; CDR3: CASSSRTGGGEQYF; DNA: TGTGCCAGCAGCTCCAGGACAGGGGGCGGCGAGCAGTACTTC
V: TRBV19; J: TRBJ1-1; size: .; D: .; CDR3: CASSIPPGSMNTEAFF; DNA: TGTGCCAGTAGTATCCCCCCAGGAAGCATGAACACTGAAGCTTTCTTT
V: TRBV6-6; J: TRBJ2-1; size: .; D: TRBD1; CDR3: CATNEGDRGYNEQFF; DNA: TGTGCCACCAATGAGGGGGACAGGGGTTACAATGAGCAGTTCTTC
V: TRBV28; J: TRBJ1-2; size: .; D: TRBD1; CDR3: CASSLGRGVGYTF; DNA: TGTGCCAGCAGCCTGGGCAGGGGGGTTGGCTACACCTTC
V: TRBV19; J: TRBJ1-2; size: once; D: TRBD1; CDR3: CASKSRQGRRYGYTF; DNA: TGTGCCAGTAAATCCCGACAGGGCCGGCGCTATGGCTACACCTTC
V: TRBV28; J: TRBJ1-2; size: .; D: TRBD1; CDR3: CASSSPGQGMEGYTF; DNA: TGTGCCAGCAGTTCACCGGGACAGGGTATGGAGGGCTACACCTTC
V: TRBV7-9; J: TRBJ1-5; size: .; D: TRBD1; CDR3: CASWLRGSSGQGLVQPQHF; DNA: TGTGCCAGCTGGTTAAGAGGTTCGAGTGGACAGGGCTTGGTTCAGCCCCAGCATTTT
V: TRBV28; J: TRBJ2-7; size: .; D: .; CDR3: CASSTQAGGSYEQYF; DNA: TGTGCCAGCTCCACCCAGGCTGGCGGCTCCTACGAGCAGTACTTC
V: TRBV5-6; J: TRBJ2-7; size: .; D: TRBD2; CDR3: CASSFTWTSGSYEQYF; DNA: TGTGCCAGCAGCTTCACCTGGACTAGCGGGAGCTACGAGCAGTACTTC
V: TRBV4-1; J: TRBJ1-2; size: .; D: TRBD1; CDR3: CASSQAAGQGYGYTF; DNA: TGCGCCAGCAGCCAAGCGGCAGGACAGGGGTATGGCTACACCTTC
V: TRBV28; J: TRBJ1-1; size: .; D: .; CDR3: CASRGTVNTEAFF; DNA: TGTGCCAGCAGAGGTACAGTGAACACTGAAGCTTTCTTT
V: TRBV11-2; J: TRBJ1-6; size: .; D: TRBD1; CDR3: CASSRSGTEDSPLHF; DNA: TGTGCCAGCAGCAGGTCCGGGACAGAGGATTCACCCCTCCACTTT
V: TRBV7-2; J: TRBJ1-2; size: .; D: TRBD1; CDR3: CASSQATGGKNYGYTF; DNA: TGTGCCAGCAGCCAAGCGACAGGGGGGAAAAACTATGGCTACACCTTC
V: TRBV9; J: TRBJ2-1; size: .; D: .; CDR3: CASSAANEQFF; DNA: TGTGCCAGCAGCGCGGCGAATGAGCAGTTCTTC
V: TRBV11-2; J: TRBJ2-4; size: .; D: .; CDR3: CASSLGAGLDIQYF; DNA: TGTGCCAGCAGCTTAGGGGCGGGGTTGGACATTCAGTACTTC